A selection of T cell receptor beta chains follows, all from one sample in a study of T cells in Graves' hyperthyroidism and ophthalmopathy. TCRdb used MiXCR to reprocess the multiplex PCR reads, holding one entry per CDR3 protein. The sample has approximately 720,000 distinct CDR3 sequences, 15% to 20% seen once. The specimen was blood. The receptors originated from a woman aged 45-60 years with Graves' hyperthyroidism that later progressed to Graves' ophthalmopathy. Each CDR3 is given with its conserved first and last residue. The D gene is left open where the match is weak. Size is stated for part of the rows, as once, few or many counts, or as a class when the clone is expanded.

clone_size j_call d_call v_call cdr3_nt cdr3_aa
many TRBJ1-4 TRBD1 TRBV6-1 TGTGCCAGCAGATTACCCAGGGGGACTAATGAAAAACTGTTTTTT CASRLPRGTNEKLFF
many TRBJ2-2 TRBD2 TRBV29-1 TGCAGCGTCCAGACAGCGGGACTAGCGAGTACCGGGGAGCTGTTTTTT CSVQTAGLASTGELFF
many TRBJ2-7 NA TRBV10-3 TGTGCCATCAGGGAGGACGGCTCCTACGAGCAGTACTTC CAIREDGSYEQYF
many TRBJ1-1 TRBD1 TRBV2 TGTGCCAGCAGCGCAATCGACAGGGGTGGTACTGAAGCTTTCTTT CASSAIDRGGTEAFF
NA TRBJ1-5 NA TRBV2 TGTGCCAGCAGTGAAGGGGGAACGAATCAGCCCCAGCATTTT CASSEGGTNQPQHF
few TRBJ2-6 NA TRBV27 TGTGCCAGCAGTTCTTGGGACAACTCTCTGGGGGCCAACGTCCTGACTTTC CASSSWDNSLGANVLTF
many TRBJ1-1 NA TRBV2 TGTGCCATACAGGTTGGCACTGAAGCTTTCTTT CAIQVGTEAFF
many TRBJ2-5 NA TRBV7-9 TGTGCCAGCAGCTCACCGACAGATTGGTACCAAGAGACCCAGTACTTC CASSSPTDWYQETQYF
NA TRBJ2-3 TRBD2 TRBV6-2/TRBV6-3 TGTGCCAGCAATCTTAGCGGGGGCACAGATACGCAGTATTTT CASNLSGGTDTQYF
NA TRBJ1-3 NA TRBV9 TGTGCCAGCAGCGTAGGAGGAAAGGGGCCCGGAAACACCATATATTTT CASSVGGKGPGNTIYF
few TRBJ2-2 NA TRBV19 TGTGCCAGTAGGGTAGGATCTAACACCGGGGAGCTGTTTTTT CASRVGSNTGELFF
many TRBJ1-1 NA TRBV11-2 TGTGCCAGCAGCTTAGAGTACAGATTGAACACTGAAGCTTTCTTT CASSLEYRLNTEAFF
many TRBJ2-7 NA TRBV20-1 TGCAGTGCTAGATCGACAGACCGGTGGGAGCAGTACTTC CSARSTDRWEQYF
many TRBJ1-1 NA TRBV5-1 TGCGCCAGCAGCTTGGGACAGCCAGTTGAAGCTTTCTTT CASSLGQPVEAFF
NA TRBJ2-7 NA TRBV4-2 TGTGCCAGCAGCCAAGACAGGGATAGGGCCGAGCAGTACTTC CASSQDRDRAEQYF
few TRBJ1-2 NA TRBV6-1 TGTGCCAGCAGTGAGCAACACCTTAACTATGGCTACACCTTC CASSEQHLNYGYTF
many TRBJ1-2 NA TRBV9 TGTGCCAGCAGCGTAGGACCGACAGGTAGCTATGGCTACACCTTC CASSVGPTGSYGYTF
NA TRBJ1-2 NA TRBV4-1 TGCGCCAGCAGCCAAGCGAAGGGGAGTGGCTATGGCTACACCTTC CASSQAKGSGYGYTF
many TRBJ1-5 NA TRBV12-3/TRBV12-4 TGTGCCAGCAGTCCGGCGGTCGGCAATCAGCCCCAGCATTTT CASSPAVGNQPQHF
few TRBJ1-6 TRBD1 TRBV6-2/TRBV6-3 TGTGCCAGCAGTTACTCGATTGGGGGACAGAATTCACCCCTCCACTTT CASSYSIGGQNSPLHF
once TRBJ1-2 NA TRBV2 TGTGCCACCAAAGGGGATACTAACTATGGCTACACCTTC CATKGDTNYGYTF
once TRBJ2-3 TRBD2 TRBV20-1 TGCAGTGCTAGAGGTCCGAACAGCGGGGGGGCAGATACGCAGTATTTT CSARGPNSGGADTQYF
many TRBJ2-3 NA TRBV20-1 TGCAGTGCTAGTTTCCTGGAAACGCAGTATTTT CSASFLETQYF
few TRBJ2-2 NA TRBV20-1 TGCAGTGCTAGAGATGAGGACAAGAACACCGGGGAGCTGTTTTTT CSARDEDKNTGELFF
few TRBJ2-3 NA TRBV9 TGTGCCAGCAGCCTGACGGGGGCCCTCACAGATACGCAGTATTTT CASSLTGALTDTQYF
many TRBJ1-5 NA TRBV6-1 TGTGCCAGCGGGCCCTATGAGCCCCAGCATTTT CASGPYEPQHF
many TRBJ2-3 NA TRBV7-6 TGTGCCAGCAGCCTCCCCAGACAGGGAGGGGGGACAGATACGCAGTATTTT CASSLPRQGGGTDTQYF
NA TRBJ1-5 TRBD1 TRBV30 TGTGCCTGTCAAGTGCGACAGGGGACTCAGCCCCAGCATTTT CACQVRQGTQPQHF
many TRBJ2-3 TRBD2 TRBV12-3/TRBV12-4 TGTGCCAGCAGTACCGATGGGGCGGGGGAACTGATCGATACGCAGTATTTT CASSTDGAGELIDTQYF
few TRBJ1-2 NA TRBV4-2 TGTGCCAGCAGCCAAGGAGCGGGTTGGAGCTACACCTTC CASSQGAGWSYTF
many TRBJ1-1 TRBD1 TRBV5-1 TGCGCCAGCAGCTTGACAGGGGCGAACACTGAAGCTTTCTTT CASSLTGANTEAFF
many TRBJ1-2 NA TRBV6-5 TGTGCCAGCAGTTACTCGTTCGGACCTAACTATGGCTACACCTTC CASSYSFGPNYGYTF
many TRBJ2-1 NA TRBV2 TGTGCCAGCAGTGGACAGGAGCGCTACAATGAGCAGTTCTTC CASSGQERYNEQFF
NA TRBJ1-2 NA TRBV9 TGTGCCAGCAGACTCGACCCGGTTGGTGACTATGGCTACACCTTC CASRLDPVGDYGYTF
NA TRBJ1-1 TRBD1 TRBV10-3 TGTGCCACCAGTGGGGACAGCACTGAAGCTTTCTTT CATSGDSTEAFF
NA TRBJ1-2 TRBD1 TRBV5-1 TGCGCCAGCAGCTTGGAAACAGGGGTCTATGGCTACACCTTC CASSLETGVYGYTF
few TRBJ1-3 NA TRBV7-2 TGTGCCAGCAGCTTACGAGAGCAGGAGAACTCTGGGAACACCATATATTTT CASSLREQENSGNTIYF
few TRBJ1-2 NA TRBV7-8 TGTGCCAGCAGCTTAGCGGGCGGGGGCGATGGCTACACCTTC CASSLAGGGDGYTF
many TRBJ2-1 TRBD2 TRBV7-6 TGTGCCAGCAGCCGTCCCACTAGCGGGGTCCACAATGAGCAGTTCTTC CASSRPTSGVHNEQFF
few TRBJ2-3 NA TRBV10-3 TGTGCCATCAAGATAGAACTCATAGATACGCAGTATTTT CAIKIELIDTQYF
NA TRBJ2-1 NA TRBV27 TGTGCCAGCAGTTCCCTGCTTTACAATGAGCAGTTCTTC CASSSLLYNEQFF
NA TRBJ2-1 NA TRBV20-1 TGCAGTGCTGCCGTCGACAATGAGCAGTTCTTC CSAAVDNEQFF
NA TRBJ2-7 TRBD2 TRBV12-3/TRBV12-4 TGTGCCAGCAGTTCCCACCTCGGACTAGCGGAATCCTACGAGCAGTACTTC CASSSHLGLAESYEQYF
many TRBJ1-2 NA TRBV6-1 TGTGCCAGCACCGGCAGGGAAAGTTTGGGCGGCTACACCTTC CASTGRESLGGYTF
few TRBJ1-2 NA TRBV20-1 TGCAGTGCTAACAGGGAATTCTATGGCTACACCTTC CSANREFYGYTF
few TRBJ1-1 TRBD1 TRBV10-3 TGTGCCATCAGTGCCGGGACAGGGGACACTGAAGCTTTCTTT CAISAGTGDTEAFF
NA TRBJ1-5 NA TRBV12-3/TRBV12-4 TGTGCCAGCAGTTTTGAGGCAGGGCCTAATCAGCCCCAGCATTTT CASSFEAGPNQPQHF
NA TRBJ1-2 NA TRBV7-8 TGTGCCAGCAGCTTAGCGACCACGGGGGCTAGTGGCTACACCTTC CASSLATTGASGYTF
NA TRBJ1-5 NA TRBV12-3/TRBV12-4 TGTGCCAGCAGTCGGGAGAACTATAGCAATCAGCCCCAGCATTTT CASSRENYSNQPQHF
NA TRBJ1-5 NA TRBV6-5 TGTGCCAGCAGTTACCACGAAAGTCAGCCCCAGCATTTT CASSYHESQPQHF
NA TRBJ2-1 TRBD2 TRBV4-1 TGCGCCAGCATCCTCAGTCCTAGCGGCGGCAATGAGCAGTTCTTC CASILSPSGGNEQFF